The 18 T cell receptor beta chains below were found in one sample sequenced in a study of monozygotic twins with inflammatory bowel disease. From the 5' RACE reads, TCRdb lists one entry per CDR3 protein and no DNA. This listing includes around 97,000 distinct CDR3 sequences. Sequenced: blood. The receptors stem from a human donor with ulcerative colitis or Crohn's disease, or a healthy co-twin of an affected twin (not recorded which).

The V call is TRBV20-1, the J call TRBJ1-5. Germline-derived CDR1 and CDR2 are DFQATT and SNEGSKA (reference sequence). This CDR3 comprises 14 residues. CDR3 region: CSAREVGGLQPQHF.

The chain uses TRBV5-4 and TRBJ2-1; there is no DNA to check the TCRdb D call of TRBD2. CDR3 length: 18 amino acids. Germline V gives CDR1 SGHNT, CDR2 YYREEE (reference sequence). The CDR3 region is CASSPGLAGGSAYNEQFF.

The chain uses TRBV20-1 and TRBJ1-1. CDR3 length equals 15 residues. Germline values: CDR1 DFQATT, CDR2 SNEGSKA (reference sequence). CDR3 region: CSASTVGRKNTEAFF.

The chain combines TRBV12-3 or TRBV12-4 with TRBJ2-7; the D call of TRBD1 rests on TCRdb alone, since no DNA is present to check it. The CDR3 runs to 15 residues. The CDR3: CASSLSTGVYYEQYF.

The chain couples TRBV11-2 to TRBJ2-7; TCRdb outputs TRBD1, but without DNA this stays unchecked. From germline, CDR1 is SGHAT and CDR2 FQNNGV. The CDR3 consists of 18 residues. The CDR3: CASTSMAPSGSGGYEQYF.

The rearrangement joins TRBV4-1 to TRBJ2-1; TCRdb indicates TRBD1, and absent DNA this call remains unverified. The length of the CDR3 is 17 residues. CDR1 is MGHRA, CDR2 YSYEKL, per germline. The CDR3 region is CASSQELQEGVLDEQFF.

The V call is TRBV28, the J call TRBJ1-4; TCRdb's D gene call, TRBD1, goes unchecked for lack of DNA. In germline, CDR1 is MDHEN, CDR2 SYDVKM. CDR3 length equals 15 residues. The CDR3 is CASSIPGTVNEKLFF.

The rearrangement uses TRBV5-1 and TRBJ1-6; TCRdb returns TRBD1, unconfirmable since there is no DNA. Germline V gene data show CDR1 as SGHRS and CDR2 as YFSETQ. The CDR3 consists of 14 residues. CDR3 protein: CASKRTGGNSPLHF.

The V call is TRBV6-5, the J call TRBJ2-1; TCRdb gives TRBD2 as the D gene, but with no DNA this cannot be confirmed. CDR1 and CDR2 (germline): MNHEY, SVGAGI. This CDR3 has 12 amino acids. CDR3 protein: CAAGLANNEQFF.

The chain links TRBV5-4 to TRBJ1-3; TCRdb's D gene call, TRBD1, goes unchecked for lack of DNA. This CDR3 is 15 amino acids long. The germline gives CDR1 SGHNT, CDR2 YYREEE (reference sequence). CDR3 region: CASRRAGVSGNTIYF.

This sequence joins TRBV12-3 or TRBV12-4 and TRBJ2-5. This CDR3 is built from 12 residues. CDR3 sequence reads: CASNVRKETQYF.

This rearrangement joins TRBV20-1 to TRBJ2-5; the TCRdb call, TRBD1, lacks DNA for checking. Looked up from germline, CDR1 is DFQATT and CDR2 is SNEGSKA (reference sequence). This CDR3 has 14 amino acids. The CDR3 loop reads CSALPGGAGETQYF.

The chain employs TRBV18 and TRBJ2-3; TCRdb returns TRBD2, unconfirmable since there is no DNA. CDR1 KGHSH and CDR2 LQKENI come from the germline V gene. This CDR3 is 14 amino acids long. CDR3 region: CASSPRSSGDTQYF.

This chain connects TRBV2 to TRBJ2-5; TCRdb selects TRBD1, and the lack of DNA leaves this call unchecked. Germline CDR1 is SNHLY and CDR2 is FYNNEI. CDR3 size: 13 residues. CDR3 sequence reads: CASIRDRGQTQYF.

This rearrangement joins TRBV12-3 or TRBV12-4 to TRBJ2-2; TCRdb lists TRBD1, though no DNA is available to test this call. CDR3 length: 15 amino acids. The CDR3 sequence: CASSPDMSNTGELFF.

Here the CDR3 reads CAISERGLNYGYTF. The chain carries TRBV10-3 and TRBJ1-2. Germline CDR1 is ENHRY and CDR2 is SYGVKD. CDR3 length: 14 amino acids.

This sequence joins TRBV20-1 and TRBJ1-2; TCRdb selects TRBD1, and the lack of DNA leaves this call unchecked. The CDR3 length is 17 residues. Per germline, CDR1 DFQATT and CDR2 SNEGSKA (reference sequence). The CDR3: CSARDEQGAVGLSGYTF.

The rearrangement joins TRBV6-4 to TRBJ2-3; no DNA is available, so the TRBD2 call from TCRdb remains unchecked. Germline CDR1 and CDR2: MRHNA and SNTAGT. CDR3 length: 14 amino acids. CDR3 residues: CASSSSGSTDTQYF.